This T cell receptor beta chain was captured by sequencing in a study of T cells after yellow fever vaccination. This clonotype was counted at least ten times. TCRdb used MiXCR to reprocess the 5' RACE reads, holding one entry per CDR3 protein. Altogether about 300,000 distinct CDR3 sequences are present, roughly 9% being singletons, with the ten largest covering 3% to 3.5%. The CDR3 totals 16 residues. Germline values: CDR1 SGHTA, CDR2 FQGNSA. Trimming left V 3 bases short and J 5 bases short, with 19 bases between. The chain is built from TRBV7-2 and TRBJ2-5; TRBD2 is a possible D gene (6 bases). This receptor was taken from a man between 18 and 35 years old who received the YFV17D yellow fever vaccine. Sample: CD4+ T cells sorted from PBMCs, taken 5 days after the yellow fever booster vaccination. CDR3 DNA: TGTGCCAGCAGCTTTGGCCCCCCGGGACTGGGGGAGACCCAGTACTTC. Its translation: CASSFGPPGLGETQYF.